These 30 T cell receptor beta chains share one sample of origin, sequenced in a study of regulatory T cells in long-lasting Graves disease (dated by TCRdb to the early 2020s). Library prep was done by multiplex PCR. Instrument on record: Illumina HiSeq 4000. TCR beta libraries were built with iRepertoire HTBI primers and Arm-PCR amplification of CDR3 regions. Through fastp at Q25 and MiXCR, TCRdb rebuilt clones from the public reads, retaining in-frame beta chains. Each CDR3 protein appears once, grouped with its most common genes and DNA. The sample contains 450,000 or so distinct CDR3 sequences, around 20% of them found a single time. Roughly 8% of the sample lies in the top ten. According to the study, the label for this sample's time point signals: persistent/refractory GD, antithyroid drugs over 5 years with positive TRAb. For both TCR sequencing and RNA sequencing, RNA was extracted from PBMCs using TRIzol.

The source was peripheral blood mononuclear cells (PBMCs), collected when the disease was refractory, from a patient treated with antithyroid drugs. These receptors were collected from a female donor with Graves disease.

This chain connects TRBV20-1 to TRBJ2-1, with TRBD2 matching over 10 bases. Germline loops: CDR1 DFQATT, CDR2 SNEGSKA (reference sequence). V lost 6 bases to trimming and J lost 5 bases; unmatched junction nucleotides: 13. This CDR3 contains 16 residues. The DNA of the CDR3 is TGCAGTGCCACTCCGGGACTAGCGTCAGCCCACAATGAGCAGTTCTTC. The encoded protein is CSATPGLASAHNEQFF.

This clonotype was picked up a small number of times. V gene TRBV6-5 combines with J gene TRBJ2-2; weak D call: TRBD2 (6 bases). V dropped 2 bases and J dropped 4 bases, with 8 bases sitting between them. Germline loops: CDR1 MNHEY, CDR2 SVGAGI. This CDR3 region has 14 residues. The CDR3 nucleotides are TGTGCCAGCAGTTACAATAGCGGCACCGGGGAGCTGTTTTTT. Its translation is CASSYNSGTGELFF.

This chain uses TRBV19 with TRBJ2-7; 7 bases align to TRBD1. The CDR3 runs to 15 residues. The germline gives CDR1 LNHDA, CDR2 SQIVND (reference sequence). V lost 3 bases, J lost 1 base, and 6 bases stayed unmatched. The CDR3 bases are TGTGCCAGTAGTATGGGGGACAGACCTTCCTACGAGCAGTACTTC. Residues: CASSMGDRPSYEQYF.

DNA of the CDR3: TGTGCCAGCAGTACAGGGGACACTGGAAACACCATATATTTT. It translates to CASSTGDTGNTIYF. The J gene is TRBJ1-3, the V gene TRBV6-1; 7 bases fit TRBD1. The CDR3 loop spans 14 amino acids. CDR1 MNHNS and CDR2 SASEGT come from the germline V gene. V was clipped by 5 bases and J by 2 bases; unmatched bases: 3.

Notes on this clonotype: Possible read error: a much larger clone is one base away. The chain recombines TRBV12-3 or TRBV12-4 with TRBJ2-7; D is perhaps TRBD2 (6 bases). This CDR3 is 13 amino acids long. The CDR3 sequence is CASRPGSSCEQYF. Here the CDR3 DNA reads TGTGCCAGCCGCCCCGGGAGCTCCTGCGAGCAGTACTTC.

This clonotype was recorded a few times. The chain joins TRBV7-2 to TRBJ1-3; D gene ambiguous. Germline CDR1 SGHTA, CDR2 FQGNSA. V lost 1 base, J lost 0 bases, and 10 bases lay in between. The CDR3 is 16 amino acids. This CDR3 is CASSLGGQVSGNTIYF. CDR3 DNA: TGTGCCAGCAGCTTAGGTGGTCAGGTCTCTGGAAACACCATATATTTT.

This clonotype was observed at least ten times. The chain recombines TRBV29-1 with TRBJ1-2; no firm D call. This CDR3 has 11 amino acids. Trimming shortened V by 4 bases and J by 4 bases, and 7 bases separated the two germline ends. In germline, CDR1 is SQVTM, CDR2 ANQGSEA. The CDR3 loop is CSVVVSYGYTF. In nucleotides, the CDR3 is TGCAGCGTTGTGGTCAGCTATGGCTACACCTTC.

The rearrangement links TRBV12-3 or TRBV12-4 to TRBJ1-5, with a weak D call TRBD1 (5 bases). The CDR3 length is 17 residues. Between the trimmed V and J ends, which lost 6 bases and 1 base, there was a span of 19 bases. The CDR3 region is CASRLRTSGESNQPQHF. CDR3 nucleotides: TGTGCCAGCAGGTTACGGACCTCGGGGGAGAGCAATCAGCCCCAGCATTTT.

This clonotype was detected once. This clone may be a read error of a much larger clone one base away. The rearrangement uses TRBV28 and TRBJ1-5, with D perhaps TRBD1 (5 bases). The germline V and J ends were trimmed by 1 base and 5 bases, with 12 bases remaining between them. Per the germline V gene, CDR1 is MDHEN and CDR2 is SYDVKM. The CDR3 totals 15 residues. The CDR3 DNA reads TGTGCCAGCAGTTTATTGGGCAGGGCCTATCAGCCCCAGCATTTT. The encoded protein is CASSLLGRAYQPQHF.

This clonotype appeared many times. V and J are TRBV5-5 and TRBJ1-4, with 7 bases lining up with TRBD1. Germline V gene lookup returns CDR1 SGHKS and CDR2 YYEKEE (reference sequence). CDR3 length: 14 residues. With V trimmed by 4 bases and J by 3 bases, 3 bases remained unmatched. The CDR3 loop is CASSPGTANEKLFF. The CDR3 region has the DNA TGTGCCAGCAGCCCGGGGACAGCTAATGAAAAACTGTTTTTT.

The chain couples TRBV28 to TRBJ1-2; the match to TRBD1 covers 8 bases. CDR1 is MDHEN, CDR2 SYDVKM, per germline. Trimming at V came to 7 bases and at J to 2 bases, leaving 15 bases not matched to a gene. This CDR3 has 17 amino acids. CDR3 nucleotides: TGTGCCAGCATAGGGGTGCCGGCAGGGGGCGGCAACTATGGCTACACCTTC. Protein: CASIGVPAGGGNYGYTF.

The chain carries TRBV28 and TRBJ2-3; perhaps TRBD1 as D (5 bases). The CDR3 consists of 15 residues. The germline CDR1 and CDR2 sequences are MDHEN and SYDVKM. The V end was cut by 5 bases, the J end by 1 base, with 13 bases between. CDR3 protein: CASSLGARGTDTQYF. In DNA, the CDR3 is TGTGCCAGCAGTCTAGGGGCCAGGGGCACAGATACGCAGTATTTT.

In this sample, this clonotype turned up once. As DNA, the CDR3 is TGTGCCAGTAGTCCTTCGACAGGCCGGTCCGAAAAACTGTTTTTT. Its protein is CASSPSTGRSEKLFF. The V and J genes are TRBV19 and TRBJ1-4; tentative D call: TRBD1 (6 bases). CDR1 and CDR2 (germline): LNHDA, SQIVND (reference sequence). This CDR3 has 15 residues. Trimming removed 5 bases from V and 8 bases from J, with 18 bases in between.

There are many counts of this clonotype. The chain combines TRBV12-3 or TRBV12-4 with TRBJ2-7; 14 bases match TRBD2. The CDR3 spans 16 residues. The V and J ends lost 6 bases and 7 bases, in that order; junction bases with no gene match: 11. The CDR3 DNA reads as TGTGCCAGCAGCCCCGGGACTAGCGGGAGAGGTTGGGAGCAGTACTTC. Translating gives CASSPGTSGRGWEQYF.

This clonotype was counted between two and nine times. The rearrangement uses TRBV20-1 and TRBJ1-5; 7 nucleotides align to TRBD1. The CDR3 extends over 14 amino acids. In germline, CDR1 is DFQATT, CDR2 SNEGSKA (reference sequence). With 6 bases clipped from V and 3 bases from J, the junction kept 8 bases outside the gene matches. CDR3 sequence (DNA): TGCAGTGCAATACAGGGGCTCCACAATCAGCCCCAGCATTTT. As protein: CSAIQGLHNQPQHF.

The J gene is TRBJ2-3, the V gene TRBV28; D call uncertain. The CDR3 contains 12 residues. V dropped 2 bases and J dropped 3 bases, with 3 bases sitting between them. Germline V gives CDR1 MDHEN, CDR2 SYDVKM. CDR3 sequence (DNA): TGTGCCAGCAGTTTACCGACAGATACGCAGTATTTT. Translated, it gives CASSLPTDTQYF.

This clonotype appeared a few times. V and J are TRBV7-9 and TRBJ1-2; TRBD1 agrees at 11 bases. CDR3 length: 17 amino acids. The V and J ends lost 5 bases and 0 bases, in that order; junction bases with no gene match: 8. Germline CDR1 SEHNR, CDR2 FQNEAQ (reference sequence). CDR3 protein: CASSPGQGVPSNYGYTF. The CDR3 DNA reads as TGTGCCAGCAGCCCGGGACAGGGGGTTCCTTCTAACTATGGCTACACCTTC.

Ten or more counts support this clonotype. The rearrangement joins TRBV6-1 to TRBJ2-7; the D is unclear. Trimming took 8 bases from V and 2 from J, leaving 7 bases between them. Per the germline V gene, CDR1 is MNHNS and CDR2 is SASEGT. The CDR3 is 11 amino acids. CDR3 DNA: TGTGCCAGCGACGGAACCTACGAGCAGTACTTC. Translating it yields CASDGTYEQYF.

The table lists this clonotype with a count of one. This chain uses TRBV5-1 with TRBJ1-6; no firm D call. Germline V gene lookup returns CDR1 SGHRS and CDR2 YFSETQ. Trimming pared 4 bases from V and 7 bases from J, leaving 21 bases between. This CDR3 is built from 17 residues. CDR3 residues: CASSASIGSGGNSPLHF. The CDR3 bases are TGCGCCAGCAGCGCCTCAATAGGGTCCGGCGGGAATTCACCCCTCCACTTT.

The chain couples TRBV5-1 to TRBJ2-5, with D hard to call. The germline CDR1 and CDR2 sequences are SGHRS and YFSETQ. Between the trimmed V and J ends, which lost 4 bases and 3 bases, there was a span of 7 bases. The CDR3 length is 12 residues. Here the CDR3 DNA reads TGCGCCAGCAGCGGACCGGAAGAGACCCAGTACTTC. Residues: CASSGPEETQYF.

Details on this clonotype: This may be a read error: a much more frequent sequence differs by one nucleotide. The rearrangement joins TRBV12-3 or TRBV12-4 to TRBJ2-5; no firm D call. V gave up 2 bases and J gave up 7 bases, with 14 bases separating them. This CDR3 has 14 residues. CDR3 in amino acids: CASSLRLGLGTQYF. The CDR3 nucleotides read TGTGCCAGCAGTTTACGTTTGGGTCTGGGGACCCAGTACTTC.

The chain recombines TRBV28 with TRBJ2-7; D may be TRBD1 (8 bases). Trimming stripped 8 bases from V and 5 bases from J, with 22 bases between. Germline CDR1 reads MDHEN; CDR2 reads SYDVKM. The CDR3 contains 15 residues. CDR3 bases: TGTGCCAGCCGTGGGGCCCGACAGGGGAGGGACGAGCAGTACTTC. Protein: CASRGARQGRDEQYF.

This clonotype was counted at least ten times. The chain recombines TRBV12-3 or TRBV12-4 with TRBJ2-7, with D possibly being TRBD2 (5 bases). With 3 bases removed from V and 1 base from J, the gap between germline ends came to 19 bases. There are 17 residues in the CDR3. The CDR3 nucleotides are TGTGCCAGCAGTTTCTCCCGTACCGGGGTAGTATCCTACGAGCAGTACTTC. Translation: CASSFSRTGVVSYEQYF.

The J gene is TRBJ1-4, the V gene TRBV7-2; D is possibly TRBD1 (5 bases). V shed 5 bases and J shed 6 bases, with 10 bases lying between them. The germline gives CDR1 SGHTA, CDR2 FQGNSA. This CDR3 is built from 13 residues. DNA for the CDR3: TGTGCCAGCAGCAAACGGGGGTATGAAAAACTGTTTTTT. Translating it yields CASSKRGYEKLFF.

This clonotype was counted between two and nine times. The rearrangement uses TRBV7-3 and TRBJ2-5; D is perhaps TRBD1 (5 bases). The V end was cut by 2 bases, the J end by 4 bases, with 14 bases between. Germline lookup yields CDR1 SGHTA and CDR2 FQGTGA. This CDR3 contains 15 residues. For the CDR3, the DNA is TGTGCCAGCAGCTTATATCCAGGGAATGCAGAGACCCAGTACTTC. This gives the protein CASSLYPGNAETQYF.

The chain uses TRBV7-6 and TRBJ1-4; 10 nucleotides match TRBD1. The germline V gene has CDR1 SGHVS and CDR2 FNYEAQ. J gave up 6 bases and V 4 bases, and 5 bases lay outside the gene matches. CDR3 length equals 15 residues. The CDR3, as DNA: TGTGCCAGCAGCTGGGGGACAGGGGTGGATGAAAAACTGTTTTTT. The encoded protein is CASSWGTGVDEKLFF.

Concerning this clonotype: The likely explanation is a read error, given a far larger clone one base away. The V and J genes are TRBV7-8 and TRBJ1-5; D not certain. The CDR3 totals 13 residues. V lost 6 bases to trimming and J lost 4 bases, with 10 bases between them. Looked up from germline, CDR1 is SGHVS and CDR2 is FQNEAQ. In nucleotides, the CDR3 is TGTGCCAGCAGTGTGTACAGAAATCAGCCCCAGCATTTT. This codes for CASSVYRNQPQHF.

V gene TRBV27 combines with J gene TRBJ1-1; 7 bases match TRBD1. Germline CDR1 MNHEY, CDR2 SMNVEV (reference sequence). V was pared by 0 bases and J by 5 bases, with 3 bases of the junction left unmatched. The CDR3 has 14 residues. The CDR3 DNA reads TGTGCCAGCAGTTTATCGAGGGGGCGGACTGAAGCTTTCTTT. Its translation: CASSLSRGRTEAFF.

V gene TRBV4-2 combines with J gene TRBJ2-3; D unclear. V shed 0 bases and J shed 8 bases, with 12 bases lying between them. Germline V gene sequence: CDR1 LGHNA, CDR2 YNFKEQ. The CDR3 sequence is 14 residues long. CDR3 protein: CASSQDSESSTQYF. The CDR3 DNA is TGTGCCAGCAGCCAAGATTCCGAGTCTAGTACGCAGTATTTT.

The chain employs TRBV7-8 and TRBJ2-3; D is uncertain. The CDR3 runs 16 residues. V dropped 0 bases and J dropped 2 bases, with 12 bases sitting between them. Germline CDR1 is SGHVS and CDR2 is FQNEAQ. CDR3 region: CASSLAPRTLTDTQYF. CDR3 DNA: TGTGCCAGCAGCTTAGCGCCGAGGACCCTCACAGATACGCAGTATTTT.